What follows are 10 T cell receptor beta chains derived from one specimen sequenced in a study of cytomegalovirus exposure and HLA in healthy donors. The PCR was carried out with 60 Vbeta primers and 13 Jbeta primers. Method: immunoSEQ multiplex PCR; TCRdb's copy keeps in-frame clones and lacks some. The data show about 83,000 clones, approximately 70% seen once. Sequencing was done on a sample of PBMCs. Receptors were obtained from a man in his fifties or sixties in good health and CMV-seronegative.

The V and J genes are TRBV11-2 and TRBJ2-3; maybe TRBD2 (7 bases). CDR1 and CDR2 (germline): SGHAT, FQNNGV. The V and J ends lost 0 bases and 0 bases respectively, with 13 bases between them. This CDR3 is 17 amino acids long. In DNA, the CDR3 is TGTGCCAGCAGCTTAGAGGGGGGGGCGGGGAGCACAGATACGCAGTATTTT. Translated, it gives CASSLEGGAGSTDTQYF.

This clone was detected only a few times. The CDR3 protein is CASSGGPNRVEKLFF. The DNA of the CDR3 is TGTGCCAGCAGCGGGGGCCCAAATCGGGTTGAAAAACTGTTTTTT. V gene TRBV7-2 combines with J gene TRBJ1-4; tentatively, D is TRBD1 (6 bases). Looked up from germline, CDR1 is SGHTA and CDR2 is FQGNSA. CDR3 length: 15 residues. Trimming stripped 5 bases from V and 7 bases from J, with 17 bases between.

This sequence joins TRBV9 and TRBJ1-1; TRBD1 might be the D (6 bases). Germline V CDR1 and CDR2: SGDLS, YYNGEE. CDR3 length: 13 amino acids. Trimming stripped 5 bases from V and 6 bases from J, with 14 bases between. The CDR3 is CASRASGAAEAFF. The CDR3 nucleotides read TGTGCCAGCAGGGCCTCAGGGGCGGCTGAAGCTTTCTTT.

This clone occurred a few times. The CDR3 spells CASIPGVSPYEQYF. DNA for the CDR3: TGTGCCAGCATACCGGGGGTTAGCCCCTACGAGCAGTACTTC. V and J are TRBV28 and TRBJ2-7, with D perhaps TRBD2 (6 bases). Germline CDR1 and CDR2: MDHEN and SYDVKM. The CDR3 sequence is 14 residues long. Trimming cost V 7 bases and J 2 bases, with 15 bases left between them.

This sequence joins TRBV19 and TRBJ1-2; D is unresolved. The germline V gene encodes CDR1 LNHDA and CDR2 SQIVND (reference sequence). The CDR3 length is 12 residues. V lost 3 bases and J 4 bases, leaving 6 bases between the germline ends. CDR3: CASSIEGYGYTF. The CDR3 bases are TGTGCCAGTAGTATTGAGGGCTATGGCTACACCTTC.

The chain employs TRBV5-4 and TRBJ2-3; a possible D gene is TRBD2 (6 bases). In germline, CDR1 is SGHNT, CDR2 YYREEE (reference sequence). The CDR3 consists of 15 residues. The V gene lost 8 bases and the J gene lost 6 bases, with 22 bases spanning the gap. The CDR3 sequence: CASERSAGPSDTQYF. CDR3 sequence (DNA): TGTGCCAGTGAAAGATCCGCGGGACCCTCCGATACGCAGTATTTT.

The chain joins TRBV7-2 to TRBJ2-2, with 13 bases matching TRBD2. Germline CDR1 is SGHTA and CDR2 is FQGNSA. V lost 3 bases to trimming and J lost 7 bases; unmatched junction nucleotides: 5. This CDR3 contains 16 residues. The CDR3 DNA reads TGTGCCAGCAGCTTCGGACTAGCGGGAGTTATCGGGGAGCTGTTTTTT. Translation gives CASSFGLAGVIGELFF.

The chain combines TRBV7-9 with TRBJ1-5; TRBD1 is a possible D gene (5 bases). The CDR3 extends over 16 amino acids. In germline, CDR1 is SEHNR, CDR2 FQNEAQ (reference sequence). Trimming shortened V by 1 base and J by 1 base, and 11 bases separated the two germline ends. The CDR3 reads CASSLGGGMSNQPQHF. The CDR3 DNA sequence: TGTGCCAGCAGCTTAGGGGGGGGAATGAGCAATCAGCCCCAGCATTTT.

J is TRBJ1-1 and V is TRBV7-2; tentative D call: TRBD1 (6 bases). V was shortened by 0 bases and J by 2 bases, with 7 bases between the two germline ends. Germline V CDR1 and CDR2: SGHTA, FQGNSA. CDR3 length: 14 residues. The CDR3 loop reads CASSLAGGNTEAFF. CDR3 DNA: TGTGCCAGCAGCTTAGCAGGGGGAAACACTGAAGCTTTCTTT.

The chain links TRBV27 to TRBJ1-4; D remains ambiguous. Germline values: CDR1 MNHEY, CDR2 SMNVEV (reference sequence). V dropped 2 bases and J dropped 5 bases, with 12 bases sitting between them. The CDR3 length is 15 residues. The CDR3 region is CASSLGGLVNEKLFF. CDR3 DNA sequence: TGTGCCAGCAGTTTAGGCGGGTTAGTCAATGAAAAACTGTTTTTT.